One sample yielded the 21 T cell receptor beta chains listed below, sequenced in a study of OX40 agonist ivuxolimab in advanced cancers. TCRdb's copy holds only in-frame clones and misses some; the assay was immunoSEQ multiplex PCR. The sample holds tens of thousands of clones, 70% to 90% seen once. The material was CD4+ or CD8+ T cells sorted from blood, obtained in a trial of the OX40 agonist ivuxolimab. These receptors were obtained from an adult with an advanced solid tumor such as melanoma, head and neck, liver or kidney cancer.

The chain recombines TRBV7-2 with TRBJ1-2; 10 nucleotides align to TRBD1. Looked up from germline, CDR1 is SGHTA and CDR2 is FQGNSA. The CDR3 loop spans 19 amino acids. Trimming cost V 6 bases and J 6 bases; bases outside gene matches: 22. The CDR3 region is CASSNYITGTGAARNGYTF. CDR3 sequence (DNA): TGTGCCAGCAGTAATTATATTACCGGGACAGGGGCCGCCCGAAATGGCTACACCTTC. Full variable domain (missing parts from reference TRBV7-2 and TRBJ1-2): GAGVSQSPSNKVTEKGKDVELRCDPISGHTALYWYRQSLGQGLEFLIYFQGNSAPDKSGLPSDRFSAERTGGSVSTLTIQRTQQEDSAVYLCASSNYITGTGAARNGYTFGSGTRLTVV.

The V gene is TRBV25-1, the J gene TRBJ2-5; D remains ambiguous. The CDR3 covers 10 residues. Germline CDR1 MGHDK, CDR2 SYGVNS. V lost 7 bases and J lost 5, with 5 bases in between. The CDR3 region has the DNA TGTGCCAGCAATGGGGAGACCCAGTACTTC. Protein sequence: CASNGETQYF.

The CDR3 here is CASRGPVLTEAFF. CDR3 DNA sequence: TGTGCCAGCAGAGGACCAGTCCTTACTGAAGCTTTCTTT. The V call is TRBV27, the J call TRBJ1-1, with D uncertain. The germline V and J ends were trimmed by 6 bases and 5 bases, with 13 bases remaining between them. Germline V gene data show CDR1 as MNHEY and CDR2 as SMNVEV (reference sequence). The CDR3 runs to 13 residues.

This chain uses TRBV15 with TRBJ1-1, with unresolved D. This CDR3 comprises 13 residues. The V end lost 1 base, the J end lost 7 bases, and 10 bases lay between the germline ends. The germline V gene has CDR1 LNHNV and CDR2 YYDKDF (reference sequence). The CDR3, as DNA: TGTGCCACCAGCAGAGGAGGGCGGATTGAAGCTTTCTTT. This gives the protein CATSRGGRIEAFF.

This rearrangement joins TRBV29-1 to TRBJ1-1, with unresolved D. The V end lost 5 bases, the J end lost 4 bases, and 11 bases lay between the germline ends. Per the germline V gene, CDR1 is SQVTM and CDR2 is ANQGSEA. CDR3 length equals 12 residues. CDR3 protein: CSVWAAGTEAFF. The CDR3 DNA sequence: TGCAGCGTTTGGGCCGCGGGCACTGAAGCTTTCTTT.

V usage is TRBV5-6 and J usage is TRBJ2-1, with TRBD2 as a possible D gene (6 bases). In germline, CDR1 is SGHDT, CDR2 YYEEEE. V lost 0 bases and J lost 8, with 9 bases in between. This CDR3 is 13 amino acids long. CDR3 nucleotides: TGTGCCAGCAGCTTGGGGCAGCGGGATGAGCAGTTCTTC. This codes for CASSLGQRDEQFF.

This clone was detected only once. J is TRBJ2-2 and V is TRBV7-2; 7 bases line up with TRBD1. J gave up 5 bases and V 1 base, and 4 bases lay outside the gene matches. Germline V gene sequence: CDR1 SGHTA, CDR2 FQGNSA. The CDR3 is 15 residues long. Written as DNA, the CDR3 is TGTGCCAGCAGCTTAGTGACGGGACAGACCGGGGAGCTGTTTTTT. It encodes CASSLVTGQTGELFF.

The chain uses TRBV18 and TRBJ1-2; possible D gene TRBD1, 6 bases. Germline loops: CDR1 KGHSH, CDR2 LQKENI. The CDR3 has 15 amino acids. Trimming removed 3 bases from V and 2 bases from J, with 13 bases in between. DNA for the CDR3: TGTGCCAGCTCACCCCCGTCGGGGGGCAACTATGGCTACACCTTC. Translated, it gives CASSPPSGGNYGYTF.

This clone was seen a single time. The chain carries TRBV18 and TRBJ1-1, with D tentatively TRBD1 (6 bases). There are 12 residues in the CDR3. Deletions cut 3 bases from V and 7 bases from J, with 9 bases between. From germline, CDR1 is KGHSH and CDR2 LQKENI. This chain's CDR3 is CASSPGQNEAFF. The CDR3 DNA is TGTGCCAGCTCACCCGGACAGAATGAAGCTTTCTTT. Filled out from reference TRBV18 and TRBJ1-1, the complete variable domain reads NAGVMQNPRHLVRRRGQEARLRCSPMKGHSHVYWYRQLPEEGLKFMVYLQKENIIDESGMPKERFSAEFPKEGPSILRIQQVVRGDSAAYFCASSPGQNEAFFGQGTRLTVV.

The CDR3 here is CASSLKTGVLGTDTQYF. CDR3 DNA: TGTGCCAGCAGCTTGAAAACAGGGGTACTGGGCACAGATACGCAGTATTTT. The V and J genes are TRBV5-6 and TRBJ2-3, with TRBD1 matching 7 bases. The length of the CDR3 is 17 residues. V trimming: 1 base; J trimming: 1 base; junction bases outside the gene matches: 9. Germline V gene lookup returns CDR1 SGHDT and CDR2 YYEEEE.

V is TRBV19 and J is TRBJ2-5; D unresolved. V lost 1 base, J lost 3 bases, and 9 bases lay in between. This CDR3 is built from 14 residues. The germline CDR1 and CDR2 sequences are LNHDA and SQIVND (reference sequence). CDR3 DNA: TGTGCCAGTAGTATAGGATGGAGCAAAGAGACCCAGTACTTC. It codes for CASSIGWSKETQYF.

The chain recombines TRBV6-1 with TRBJ1-5; D may be TRBD1 (5 bases). V shed 4 bases and J shed 4 bases, with 5 bases lying between them. The CDR3 is 12 amino acids. CDR1 is MNHNS and CDR2 is SASEGT in the germline V gene. CDR3 protein: CASSGTNQPQHF. The CDR3 coding sequence is TGTGCCAGCAGTGGGACAAATCAGCCCCAGCATTTT.

This clone was counted once. J is TRBJ2-7 and V is TRBV9, with 12 bases aligning to TRBD1. V gave up 3 bases and J gave up 6 bases; unmatched junction bases: 4. Germline assignment: CDR1 SGDLS and CDR2 YYNGEE. The CDR3 has 14 amino acids. The CDR3 DNA is TGTGCCAGCAGCGCCCCGGGACAGGGGGCCGAGCAGTACTTC. Residues: CASSAPGQGAEQYF.

The chain carries TRBV18 and TRBJ1-3; D is undetermined. Germline V lookup: CDR1 KGHSH, CDR2 LQKENI. The V end was cut by 3 bases, the J end by 0 bases, with 9 bases between. The CDR3 loop spans 15 amino acids. Here the CDR3 reads CASSPAAISGNTIYF. The CDR3 DNA reads TGTGCCAGCTCACCCGCGGCGATCTCTGGAAACACCATATATTTT.

This clone is deemed medium-sized. V and J are TRBV7-3 and TRBJ2-4; possibly TRBD1 or TRBD2 for D (5 bases each). CDR3 length equals 13 residues. Between the trimmed V and J ends, which lost 0 bases and 9 bases, there was a span of 9 bases. The germline V gene has CDR1 SGHTA and CDR2 FQGTGA. The CDR3: CASSLTGAGIQYF. Written as DNA, the CDR3 is TGTGCCAGCAGCTTAACAGGGGCGGGCATTCAGTACTTC.

The chain combines TRBV7-8 with TRBJ1-5, with 7 bases lining up with TRBD1. Germline V gene sequence: CDR1 SGHVS, CDR2 FQNEAQ. V shed 1 base, J shed 0 bases, and the junction held 3 bases outside the gene matches. The CDR3 contains 16 residues. The CDR3 sequence is CASSLEGQYSNQPQHF. CDR3 nucleotides: TGTGCCAGCAGCTTAGAGGGACAGTATAGCAATCAGCCCCAGCATTTT.

The chain joins TRBV5-1 to TRBJ2-1; D remains ambiguous. V was pared by 2 bases and J by 7 bases, with 10 bases between. The CDR3 covers 13 residues. Per the germline V gene, CDR1 is SGHRS and CDR2 is YFSETQ. Written as DNA, the CDR3 is TGCGCCAGCAGCTTAGCTAGTAGGAATGAGCAGTTCTTC. Encoded protein: CASSLASRNEQFF. Variable domain in full (rest from reference TRBV5-1 and TRBJ2-1): KAGVTQTPRYLIKTRGQQVTLSCSPISGHRSVSWYQQTPGQGLQFLFEYFSETQRNKGNFPGRFSGRQFSNSRSEMNVSTLELGDSALYLCASSLASRNEQFFGPGTRLTVL.

The chain joins TRBV10-3 to TRBJ2-1, with 10 bases aligning to TRBD2. Germline-derived CDR1 and CDR2 are ENHRY and SYGVKD. The ends lost 8 bases at V and 4 bases at J; junction bases unmatched: 8. The CDR3 is 15 residues long. Written as DNA, the CDR3 is TGTGCCATCGGGAGGACTAGCGGTATTTACAATGAGCAGTTCTTC. Amino acids: CAIGRTSGIYNEQFF.

This clone occurred a few times. The chain has TRBV2 and TRBJ2-1; perhaps D is TRBD1 or TRBD2 (5 bases each). CDR3 length: 16 residues. Trimming pared 1 base from V and 0 bases from J, leaving 10 bases between. In germline, CDR1 is SNHLY, CDR2 FYNNEI. This CDR3 reads CASSEDWGSSYNEQFF. CDR3 DNA: TGTGCCAGCAGTGAAGACTGGGGGAGCTCCTACAATGAGCAGTTCTTC.

The genes are TRBV9 and TRBJ1-3; TRBD1 matches 10 bases. In germline, CDR1 is SGDLS, CDR2 YYNGEE. This CDR3 is 15 amino acids long. V gave up 3 bases and J gave up 4 bases; unmatched junction bases: 4. The CDR3 loop is CASSATGGEGNTIYF. The CDR3 nucleotides read TGTGCCAGCAGCGCGACAGGGGGCGAGGGAAACACCATATATTTT.

This clone was picked up a small number of times. The chain is built from TRBV7-9 and TRBJ2-3; D may be TRBD1 (6 bases). V lost 5 bases and J 5 bases, leaving 14 bases between the germline ends. Germline values: CDR1 SEHNR, CDR2 FQNEAQ (reference sequence). This CDR3 has 14 amino acids. The CDR3 sequence is CASSLGQPGDTQYF. As DNA, the CDR3 is TGTGCCAGCAGCCTAGGACAGCCAGGAGATACGCAGTATTTT.